The present entry profiles one T cell receptor (beta chain) with its context. From germline, CDR1 is MNHNY and CDR2 SVGAGI (reference sequence). This CDR3 region has 14 residues. Trimming removed 6 bases from V and 3 bases from J, with 14 bases in between. The data belong to a study of OX40 agonist ivuxolimab in advanced cancers. On the study more broadly: Subjects had a mean age of about 65 years, with a range of 23 to 79; more than 70% were male.

The assay was immunoSEQ multiplex PCR, and TCRdb's table has in-frame clones only and misses some. The sample has 100,000 or so clones; less than 95% are singletons. Prior autoimmune disease or systemic immunosuppression barred patients. This chain joins TRBV6-6 and TRBJ1-1; D remains ambiguous. This TCR derives from an adult with an advanced solid tumor such as melanoma, head and neck, liver or kidney cancer. Specimen: CD4+ or CD8+ T cells sorted from blood, collected in a trial of the OX40 agonist ivuxolimab. In DNA form, the CDR3 reads TGTGCCAGCAGAGACCGGGTCGGCCACACTGAAGCTTTCTTT. As protein: CASRDRVGHTEAFF.